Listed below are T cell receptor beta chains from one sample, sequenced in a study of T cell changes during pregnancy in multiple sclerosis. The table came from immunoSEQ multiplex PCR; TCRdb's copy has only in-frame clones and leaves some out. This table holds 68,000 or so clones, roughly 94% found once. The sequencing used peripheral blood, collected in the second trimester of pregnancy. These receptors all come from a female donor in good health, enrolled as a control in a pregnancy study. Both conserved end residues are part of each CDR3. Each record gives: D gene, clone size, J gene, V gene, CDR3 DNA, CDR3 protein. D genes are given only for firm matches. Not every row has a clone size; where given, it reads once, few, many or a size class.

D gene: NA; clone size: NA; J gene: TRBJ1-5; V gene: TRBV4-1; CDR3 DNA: TGCGCCAGCAGCCAAACAACAGGGCACAATCAGCCCCAGCATTTT; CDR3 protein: CASSQTTGHNQPQHF
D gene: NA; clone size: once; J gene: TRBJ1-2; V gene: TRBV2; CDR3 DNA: TGTGCCAGCGCAAATACAGGCGGCTACACCTTC; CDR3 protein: CASANTGGYTF
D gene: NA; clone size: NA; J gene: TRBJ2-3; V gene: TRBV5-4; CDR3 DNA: TGTGCCAGCAGCTTGGCAGGGGCTACAGATACGCAGTATTTT; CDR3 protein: CASSLAGATDTQYF
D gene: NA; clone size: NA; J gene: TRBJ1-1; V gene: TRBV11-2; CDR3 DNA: TGTGCCAGCAGTCCCGACGGGGAGAACACTGAAGCTTTCTTT; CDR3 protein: CASSPDGENTEAFF
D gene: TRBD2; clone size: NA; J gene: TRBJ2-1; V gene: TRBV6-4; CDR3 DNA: TGTGCCAGCAGCTCCAGCGGGGGGGCGGATGAGCAGTTCTTC; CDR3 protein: CASSSSGGADEQFF
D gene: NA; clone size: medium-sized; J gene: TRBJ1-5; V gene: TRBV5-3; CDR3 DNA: TGTGCCAGAAGCTTGGCCGTGGGAGACGGCAATCAGCCCCAGCATTTT; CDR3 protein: CARSLAVGDGNQPQHF
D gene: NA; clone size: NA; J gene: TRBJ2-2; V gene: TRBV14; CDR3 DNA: TGTGCCAGCAGCCCCCTAGGTCCTCTCACCGGGGAGCTGTTTTTT; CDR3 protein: CASSPLGPLTGELFF
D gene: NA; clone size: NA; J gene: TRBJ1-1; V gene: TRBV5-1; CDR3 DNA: TGCGCCAGCAGCTTGGGACTTACAAATCCCACTGAAGCTTTCTTT; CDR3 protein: CASSLGLTNPTEAFF
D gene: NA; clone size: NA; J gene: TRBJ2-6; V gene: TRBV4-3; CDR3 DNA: TGCGCCAGCAGCCGCGACGGAGGCACCTCTGGGGCCAACGTCCTGACTTTC; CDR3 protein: CASSRDGGTSGANVLTF
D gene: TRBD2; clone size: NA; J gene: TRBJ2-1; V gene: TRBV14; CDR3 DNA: TGTGCCAGCAGCGGCCTAGCGGGAGATAGGAATGAGCAGTTCTTC; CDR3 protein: CASSGLAGDRNEQFF
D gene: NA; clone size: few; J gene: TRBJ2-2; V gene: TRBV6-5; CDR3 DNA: TGTGCCAGCGAAGCAACCTCGGGGGAGCTGTTTTTT; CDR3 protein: CASEATSGELFF
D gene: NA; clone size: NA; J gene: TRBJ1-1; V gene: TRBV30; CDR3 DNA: TGTGCCTGGATCCTCAGGACTGGGTGGACTGAAGCTTTCTTT; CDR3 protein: CAWILRTGWTEAFF
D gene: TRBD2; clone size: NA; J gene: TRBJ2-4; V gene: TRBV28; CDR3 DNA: TGTGCCAGCAGTTCCCGGGACTACCGCCTTCTAGCCAAAAACATTCAGTACTTC; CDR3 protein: CASSSRDYRLLAKNIQYF
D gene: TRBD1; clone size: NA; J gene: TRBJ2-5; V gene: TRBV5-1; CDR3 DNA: TGCGCCAGCAGCCCGGGACAGACTCAAGAGACCCAGTACTTC; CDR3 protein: CASSPGQTQETQYF
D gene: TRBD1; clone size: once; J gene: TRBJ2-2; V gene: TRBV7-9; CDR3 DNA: TGTGCCAGCAGCCCTGGGACAGGGAGCGGCACCGGGGAGCTGTTTTTT; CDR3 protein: CASSPGTGSGTGELFF
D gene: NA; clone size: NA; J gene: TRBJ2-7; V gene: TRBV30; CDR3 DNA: TGTGCCTGGAGTGTAAACGGCAGGAACGAGCAGTACTTC; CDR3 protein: CAWSVNGRNEQYF
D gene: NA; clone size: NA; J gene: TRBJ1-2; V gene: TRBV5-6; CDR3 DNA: TGTGCCAGCAGCTTGGAACAGGCCCGCACCTTC; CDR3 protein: CASSLEQARTF
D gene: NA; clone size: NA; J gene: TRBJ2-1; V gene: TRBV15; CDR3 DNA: TGTGCCACCAGCGGGGGGGGCGGATACAATGAGCAGTTCTTC; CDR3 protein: CATSGGGGYNEQFF
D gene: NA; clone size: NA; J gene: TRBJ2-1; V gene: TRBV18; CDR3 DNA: TGTGCCAGCCCCCAGCGTGGCAATGAGCAGTTCTTC; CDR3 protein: CASPQRGNEQFF
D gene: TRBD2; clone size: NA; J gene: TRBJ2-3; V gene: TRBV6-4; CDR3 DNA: TGTGCCAGCAGTACTAGCGGGGGCACAGATACGCAGTATTTT; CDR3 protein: CASSTSGGTDTQYF
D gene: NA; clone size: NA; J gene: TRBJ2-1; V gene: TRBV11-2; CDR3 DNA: TGTGCCAGCAGCTTTGGGAGTGCCCGCAATGAGCAGTTCTTC; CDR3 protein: CASSFGSARNEQFF
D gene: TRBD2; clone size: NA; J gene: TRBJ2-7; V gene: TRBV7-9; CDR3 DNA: TGTGCCAGCAGCCCTATTAGCGGGAGAAAGGGATACGAGCAGTACTTC; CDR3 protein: CASSPISGRKGYEQYF
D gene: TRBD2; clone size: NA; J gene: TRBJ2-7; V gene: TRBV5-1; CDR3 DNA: TGCGCCAGCAGCTTGAGCGGGAGAGGTTACGAGCAGTACTTC; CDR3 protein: CASSLSGRGYEQYF
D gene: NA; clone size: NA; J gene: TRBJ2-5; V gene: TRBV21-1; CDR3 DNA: TGTGCCAGCAGCAAAAGGCTAGAGAAAGAGACCCAGTACTTC; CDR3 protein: CASSKRLEKETQYF
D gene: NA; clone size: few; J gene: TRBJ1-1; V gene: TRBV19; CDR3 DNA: TGTGCCAGTAGAAAAGGGGTTGGGAACACTGAAGCTTTCTTT; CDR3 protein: CASRKGVGNTEAFF
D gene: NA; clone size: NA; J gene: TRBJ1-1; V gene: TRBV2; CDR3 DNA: TGTGCCAGCAGTGAACCGATAGTTATGAACACTGAAGCTTTCTTT; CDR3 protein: CASSEPIVMNTEAFF
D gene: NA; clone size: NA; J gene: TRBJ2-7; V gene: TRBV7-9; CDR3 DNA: TGTGCCAGCAGCTTTACCGGGGGAAACTACGAGCAGTACTTC; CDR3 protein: CASSFTGGNYEQYF
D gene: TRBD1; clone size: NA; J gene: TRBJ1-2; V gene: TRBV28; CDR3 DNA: TGTGCCAGCAATCAGCAGGGGGCGCCTAACTATGGCTACACCTTC; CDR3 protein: CASNQQGAPNYGYTF
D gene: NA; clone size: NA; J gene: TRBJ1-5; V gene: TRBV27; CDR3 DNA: TGTGCCAGCAGCGAGGACAGTCCGAGGGGGCCCCAGCATTTT; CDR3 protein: CASSEDSPRGPQHF
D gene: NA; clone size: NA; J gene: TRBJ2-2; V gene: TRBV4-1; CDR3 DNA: TGCGCCAGCAGCTCGGAGAACGGGGAGCTGTTTTTT; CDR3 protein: CASSSENGELFF
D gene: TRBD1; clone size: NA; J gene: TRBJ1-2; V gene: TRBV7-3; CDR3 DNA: TGTGCCAGCAGCTTAAGAGGCGGGACAGTCTATGGCTACACCTTC; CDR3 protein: CASSLRGGTVYGYTF
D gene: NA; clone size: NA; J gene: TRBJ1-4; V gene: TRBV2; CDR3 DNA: TGTGCCAGCAGTACCTCGGTCCCGGGACAAGCTAATGAAAAACTGTTTTTT; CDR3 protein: CASSTSVPGQANEKLFF
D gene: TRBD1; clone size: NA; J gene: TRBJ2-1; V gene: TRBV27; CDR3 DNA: TGTGCCAGCAGTTCACCGGGACAGGGGGTGGATGAGCAGTTCTTC; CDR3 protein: CASSSPGQGVDEQFF
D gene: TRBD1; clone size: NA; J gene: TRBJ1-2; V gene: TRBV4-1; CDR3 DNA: TGCGCCAGCAGCCAAGACAGGGGGGAAGGCTATGGCTACACCTTC; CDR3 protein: CASSQDRGEGYGYTF
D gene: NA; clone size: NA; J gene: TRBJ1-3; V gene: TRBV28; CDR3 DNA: TGTGCCAGCAGTTTAGAGTACACCATATATTTT; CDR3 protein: CASSLEYTIYF
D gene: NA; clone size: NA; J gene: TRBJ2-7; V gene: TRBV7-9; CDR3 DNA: TGTGCCAGCAGCCCGGACAGCTCCTACGAGCAGTACTTC; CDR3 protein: CASSPDSSYEQYF
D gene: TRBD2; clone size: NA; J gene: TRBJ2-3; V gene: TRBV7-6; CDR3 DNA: TGTGCCAGCAGCCCCCTGGCGGGGGGCCGTCTCACAGATACGCAGTATTTT; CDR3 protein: CASSPLAGGRLTDTQYF
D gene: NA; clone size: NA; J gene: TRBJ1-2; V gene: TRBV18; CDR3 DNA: TGTGCCAGCTCACCCCGGACAGCGGGGTCCTATGGCTACACCTTC; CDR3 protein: CASSPRTAGSYGYTF
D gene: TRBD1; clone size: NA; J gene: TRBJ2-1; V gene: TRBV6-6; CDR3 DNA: TGTGCCAGCAGTAAACAGGGGGGATCATACAATGAGCAGTTCTTC; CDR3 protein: CASSKQGGSYNEQFF
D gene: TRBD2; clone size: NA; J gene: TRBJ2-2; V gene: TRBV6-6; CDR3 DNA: TGTGCCAGCAACAACGGGGGGGGCAACGGGGAGCTGTTTTTT; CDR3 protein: CASNNGGGNGELFF
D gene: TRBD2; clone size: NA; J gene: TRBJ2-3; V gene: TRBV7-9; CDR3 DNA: TGTGCCAGCACAACCTGGACTAGCGGGAGATCAGATACGCAGTATTTT; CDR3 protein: CASTTWTSGRSDTQYF
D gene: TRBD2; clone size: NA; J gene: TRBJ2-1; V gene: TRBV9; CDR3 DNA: TGTGCCAGCACCCTTAGCGGGAGGGCCTACAATGAGCAGTTCTTC; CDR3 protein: CASTLSGRAYNEQFF
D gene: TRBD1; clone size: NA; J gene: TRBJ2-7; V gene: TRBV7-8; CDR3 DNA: TGTGCCAGCAGCCAGCGACAGGGGCCCTCCTACGAGCAGTACTTC; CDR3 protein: CASSQRQGPSYEQYF
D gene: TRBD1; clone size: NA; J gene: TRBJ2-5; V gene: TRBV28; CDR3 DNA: TGTGCCAGCCGGGACAGGGCTCGAGAGACCCAGTACTTC; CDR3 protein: CASRDRARETQYF
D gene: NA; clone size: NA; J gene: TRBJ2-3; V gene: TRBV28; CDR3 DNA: TGTGCCAGCACCTCTGGGTGGACTAACACAGATACGCAGTATTTT; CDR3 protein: CASTSGWTNTDTQYF
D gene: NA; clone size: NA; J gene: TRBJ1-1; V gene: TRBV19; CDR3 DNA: TGTGCCAGTAGTATAGCAACGGACAGTGAAGCTTTCTTT; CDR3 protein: CASSIATDSEAFF
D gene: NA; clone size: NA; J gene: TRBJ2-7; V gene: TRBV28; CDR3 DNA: TGTGCCAGCAACCAGTTCTACGAGCAGTACTTC; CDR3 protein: CASNQFYEQYF
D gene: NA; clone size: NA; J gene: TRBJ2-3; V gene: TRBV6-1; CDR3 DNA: TGTGCCAGCCCCGGGGAAGGTTCTGTGGGGCAGTATTTT; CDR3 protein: CASPGEGSVGQYF
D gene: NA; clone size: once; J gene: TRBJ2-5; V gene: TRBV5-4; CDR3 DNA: TGTGCCAGCAGCTCTCAAGAGACCCAGTACTTC; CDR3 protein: CASSSQETQYF
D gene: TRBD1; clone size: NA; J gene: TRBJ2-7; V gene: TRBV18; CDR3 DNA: TGTGCCAGCTCACGAGGGACAGGGCCCAACTACGAGCAGTACTTC; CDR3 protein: CASSRGTGPNYEQYF
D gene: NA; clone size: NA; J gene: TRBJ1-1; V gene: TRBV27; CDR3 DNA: TGTGCCAGCAGCCGCGGCGGTACTGAAGCTTTCTTT; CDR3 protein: CASSRGGTEAFF
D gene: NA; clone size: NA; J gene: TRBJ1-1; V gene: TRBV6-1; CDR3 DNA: TGTGCCAGCAGTGAGGGCGGGACCGCTGACACTGAAGCTTTCTTT; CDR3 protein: CASSEGGTADTEAFF
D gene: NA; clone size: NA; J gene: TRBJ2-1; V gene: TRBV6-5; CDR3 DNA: TGTGCCAGCTCTGGGGGGTTCGGATACAATGAGCAGTTCTTC; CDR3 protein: CASSGGFGYNEQFF
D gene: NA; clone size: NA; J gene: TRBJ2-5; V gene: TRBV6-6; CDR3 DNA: TGTGCCAGCAGTCCCTCGGAGACCCAGTACTTC; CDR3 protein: CASSPSETQYF
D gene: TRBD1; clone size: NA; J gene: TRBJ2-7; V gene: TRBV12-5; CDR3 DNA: TGTGCTAGTGCCCCCAACCCCCGGGACAGGGCCTACGAGCAGTACTTC; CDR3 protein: CASAPNPRDRAYEQYF
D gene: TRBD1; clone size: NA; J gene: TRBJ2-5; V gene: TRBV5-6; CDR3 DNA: TGTGCCAGCAGCTCCGGACAGGCCTCGAAGGGGGAGACCCAGTACTTC; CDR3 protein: CASSSGQASKGETQYF
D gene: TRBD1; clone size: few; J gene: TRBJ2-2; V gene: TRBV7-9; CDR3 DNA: TGTGCCAGCAGCTTAGGGACAGGGGACACCGGGGAGCTGTTTTTT; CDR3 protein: CASSLGTGDTGELFF
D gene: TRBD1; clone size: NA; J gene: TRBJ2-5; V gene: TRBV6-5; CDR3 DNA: TGTGCCACTACGACAGGGCACTCGGGTGAGCAGTACTTC; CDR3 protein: CATTTGHSGEQYF
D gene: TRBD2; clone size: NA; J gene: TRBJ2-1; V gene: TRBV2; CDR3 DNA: TGTGCCAGCAGTGAGGGGACTAGCGGGAGTTATGAGCAGTTCTTC; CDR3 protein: CASSEGTSGSYEQFF
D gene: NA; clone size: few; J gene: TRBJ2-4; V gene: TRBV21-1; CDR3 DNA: TGTGCCAGCAGCAACAGCGAGCAGAACATTCAGTACTTC; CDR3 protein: CASSNSEQNIQYF